Given below is one T cell receptor (beta chain) in context. The data originate from a study of blood T cell repertoires in COVID-19. In the study overall: There were acute and convalescent COVID-19 samples, and they came from the United States, Italy and Spain. T cells, B-cell-depleted T cells, or PBMCs supplied cDNA or gDNA.

Trimming at V came to 3 bases and at J to 4 bases, leaving 8 bases not matched to a gene. The CDR3 loop spans 17 amino acids. Looked up from germline, CDR1 is SEHNR and CDR2 is FQNEAQ (reference sequence). Authors' analysis steps: Nucleated cell number was recorded as an estimate derived from reference gene primer amplification. Profiling relied on immunoSEQ multiplex PCR, and the TCRdb table lists in-frame clones only, not all of them. V, J and clone size are those of that table, while D and trimming were read from the DNA. The sample carries about 55,000 clones, about 90% recorded once. Sequenced sample: peripheral blood. This TCR derives from a man aged 60 to 75 with active COVID-19. The J gene is TRBJ2-3, the V gene TRBV7-9; 12 bases are shared with TRBD1. The CDR3 reads CASSFRGGTGGADTQYF. In DNA form, the CDR3 reads TGTGCCAGCAGCTTCAGAGGAGGGACAGGGGGCGCAGATACGCAGTATTTT.